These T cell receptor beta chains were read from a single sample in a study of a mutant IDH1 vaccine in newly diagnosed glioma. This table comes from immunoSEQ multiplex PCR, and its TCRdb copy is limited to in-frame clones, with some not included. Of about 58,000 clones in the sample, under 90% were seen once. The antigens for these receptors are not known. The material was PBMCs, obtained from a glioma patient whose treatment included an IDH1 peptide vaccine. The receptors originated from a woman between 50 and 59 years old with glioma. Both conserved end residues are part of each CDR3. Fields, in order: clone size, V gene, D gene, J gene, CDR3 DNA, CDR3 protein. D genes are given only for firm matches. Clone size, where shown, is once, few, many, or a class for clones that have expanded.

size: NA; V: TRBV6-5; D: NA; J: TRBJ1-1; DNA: TGTGCCAGCAGCCCCGGTGGGGTGGACACTGAAGCTTTCTTT; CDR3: CASSPGGVDTEAFF
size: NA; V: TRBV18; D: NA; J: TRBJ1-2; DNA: TGTGCCAGCTCACCGCGCGGGGACTATGGCTACACCTTC; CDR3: CASSPRGDYGYTF
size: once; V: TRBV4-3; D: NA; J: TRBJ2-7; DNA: TGCGCCAGCAGCCCCCTGGAGGGCTTGGCCTACGAGCAGTACTTC; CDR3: CASSPLEGLAYEQYF
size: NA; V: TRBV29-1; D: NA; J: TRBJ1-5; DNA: TGCAGCGTTGTTCAGGGTAGCAATCAGCCCCAGCATTTT; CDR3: CSVVQGSNQPQHF
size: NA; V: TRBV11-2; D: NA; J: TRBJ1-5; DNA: TGTGCCAGCAGCTTAGGGCCGGGGAGCAATCAGCCCCAGCATTTT; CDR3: CASSLGPGSNQPQHF
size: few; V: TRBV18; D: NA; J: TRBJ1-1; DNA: TGTGCCAGCTCACCACTGGAAAACACTGAAGCTTTCTTT; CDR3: CASSPLENTEAFF
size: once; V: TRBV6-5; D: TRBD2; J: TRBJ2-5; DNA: TGTGCCAGCAGTTACGGACTAGCGGGGGGTCAAGAGACCCAGTACTTC; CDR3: CASSYGLAGGQETQYF
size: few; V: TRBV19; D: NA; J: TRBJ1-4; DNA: TGTGCCAGTATCGGCCAGGGAGGTGAAAAACTGTTTTTT; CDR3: CASIGQGGEKLFF
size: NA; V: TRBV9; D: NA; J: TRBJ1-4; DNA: TGTGCCAGCAGCGTAGGTTCCGTTGAGAGTGAAAAACTGTTTTTT; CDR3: CASSVGSVESEKLFF
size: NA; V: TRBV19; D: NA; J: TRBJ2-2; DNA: TGTGCCAGTAGTATTGGGGGGCCCGGCACCGGGGAGCTGTTTTTT; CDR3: CASSIGGPGTGELFF
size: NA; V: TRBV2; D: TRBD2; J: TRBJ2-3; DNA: TGTGCCAGCAGTGAAGGCGGGGGGCAGAGCACAGATACGCAGTATTTT; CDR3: CASSEGGGQSTDTQYF
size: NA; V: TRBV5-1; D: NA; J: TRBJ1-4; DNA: TGCGCCAGCAGCTTGACGCCGGGACCAGGGGAAAAACTGTTTTTT; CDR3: CASSLTPGPGEKLFF
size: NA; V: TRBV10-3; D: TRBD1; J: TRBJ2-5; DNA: TGTGCCATCAGTGAGCCAGGGACAGGTCGGCAAGAGACCCAGTACTTC; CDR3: CAISEPGTGRQETQYF
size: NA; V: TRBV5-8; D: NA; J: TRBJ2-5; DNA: TGTGCCAGCAGCTTGGACGGGGGTAAAGAGACCCAGTACTTC; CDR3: CASSLDGGKETQYF
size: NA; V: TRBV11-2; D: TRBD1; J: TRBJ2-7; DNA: TGTGCCAGCAGCCGAGGAGGGACAGGGGGGGAAGAGCAGTACTTC; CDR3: CASSRGGTGGEEQYF
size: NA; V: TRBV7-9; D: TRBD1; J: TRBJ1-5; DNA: TGTGCCAGCAGAGGGACAGGGATGGTACAGCATTTT; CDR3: CASRGTGMVQHF
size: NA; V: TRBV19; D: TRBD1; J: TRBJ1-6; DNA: TGTGCCAGTAGGCCAACAGGGGGAGTAAATAATTCACCCCTCCACTTT; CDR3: CASRPTGGVNNSPLHF
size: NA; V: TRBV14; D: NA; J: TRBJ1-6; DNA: TGTGCCAGCAGCCAAGACCGCGGGGGGAATTCACCCCTCCACTTT; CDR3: CASSQDRGGNSPLHF
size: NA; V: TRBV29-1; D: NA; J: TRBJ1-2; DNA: TGCAGCGTTGAGGGGGGCAAGAACTATGGCTACACCTTC; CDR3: CSVEGGKNYGYTF
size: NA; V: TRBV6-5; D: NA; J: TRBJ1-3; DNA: TGTGCCAGCTTTCGATCTCACGCAGAAAACACCATATATTTT; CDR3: CASFRSHAENTIYF
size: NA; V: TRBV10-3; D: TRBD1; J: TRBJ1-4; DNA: TGTGCCATCAGTGAGTCCGGGACAGGGAATGAAAAACTGTTTTTT; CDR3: CAISESGTGNEKLFF
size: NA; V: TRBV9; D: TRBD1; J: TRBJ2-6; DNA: TGTGCCAGCCGGGGACAGGGGGCTGGGGCCAACGTCCTGACTTTC; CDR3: CASRGQGAGANVLTF
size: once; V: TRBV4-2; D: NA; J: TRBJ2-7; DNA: TGTGCCAGCAGCCAAGGTATTGCGGGGGCCAGCTACGAGCAGTACTTC; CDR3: CASSQGIAGASYEQYF
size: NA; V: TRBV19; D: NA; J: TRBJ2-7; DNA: TGTGCCAGTAGTATCAATGGCCCTACGGGGGAGCAGTACTTC; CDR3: CASSINGPTGEQYF
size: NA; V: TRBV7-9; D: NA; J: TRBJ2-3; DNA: TGTGCCAGCAGCTTAAGGGGAATCACAGATACGCAGTATTTT; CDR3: CASSLRGITDTQYF
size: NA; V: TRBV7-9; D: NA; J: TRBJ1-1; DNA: TGTGCCAGCAGACCTCGCTCGGGACAGAACACTGAAGCTTTCTTT; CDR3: CASRPRSGQNTEAFF
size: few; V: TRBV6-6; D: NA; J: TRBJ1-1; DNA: TGTGCCAGCAGTTACGGGAAGCCCGAAGCTTTCTTT; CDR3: CASSYGKPEAFF
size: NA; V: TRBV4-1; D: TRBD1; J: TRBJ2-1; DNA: TGCGCCAGCAGCCAACATACCGGGACAGGGGGAAATGAGCAGTTCTTC; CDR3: CASSQHTGTGGNEQFF
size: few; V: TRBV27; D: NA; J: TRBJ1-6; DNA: TGTGCCAGCAGTTTCCTCGTCACAGGGAGGGATTCACCCCTCCACTTT; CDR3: CASSFLVTGRDSPLHF
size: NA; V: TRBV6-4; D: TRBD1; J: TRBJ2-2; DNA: TGTGCCAGCAGAGCAGGGACAGGGGGCACCGGGGAGCTGTTTTTT; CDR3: CASRAGTGGTGELFF
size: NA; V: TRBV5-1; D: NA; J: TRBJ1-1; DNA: TGCGCCAGCAGCTTGCTATCAGGGGTGAACACTGAAGCTTTCTTT; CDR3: CASSLLSGVNTEAFF
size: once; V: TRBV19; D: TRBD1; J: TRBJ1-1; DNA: TGTGCCAGTAGTACGGGACAGGGGACGAACACTGAAGCTTTCTTT; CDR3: CASSTGQGTNTEAFF
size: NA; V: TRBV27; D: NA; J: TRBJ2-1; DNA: TGTGCCAGCAGTTTAAGTGGGGCTGGGTACAATGAGCAGTTCTTC; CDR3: CASSLSGAGYNEQFF
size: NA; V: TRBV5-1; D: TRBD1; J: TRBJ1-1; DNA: TGCGCCAGCCGTGCAGACAGGGCGATAAAATTGAACACTGAAGCTTTCTTT; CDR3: CASRADRAIKLNTEAFF
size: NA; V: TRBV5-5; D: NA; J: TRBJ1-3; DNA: TGTGCCAGCAGCCTGATGCTGCGCTCTGGAAACACCATATATTTT; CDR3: CASSLMLRSGNTIYF
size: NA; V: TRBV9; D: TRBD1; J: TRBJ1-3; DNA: TGTGCCAGCAGCGGATACGTACAGGGGGCTGGAAACACCATATATTTT; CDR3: CASSGYVQGAGNTIYF
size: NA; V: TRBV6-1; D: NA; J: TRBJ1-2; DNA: TGTGCCAGCAGTGCTCGACAGGCCTATGGCTACACCTTC; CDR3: CASSARQAYGYTF
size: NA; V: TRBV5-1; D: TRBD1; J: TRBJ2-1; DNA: TGCGCCAGCAGCCCGTCGACAGGGTCCTACAATGAGCAGTTCTTC; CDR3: CASSPSTGSYNEQFF
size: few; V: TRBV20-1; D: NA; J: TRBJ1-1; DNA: TGCAGTGCTCACCGGGACACTGAAGCTTTCTTT; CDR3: CSAHRDTEAFF
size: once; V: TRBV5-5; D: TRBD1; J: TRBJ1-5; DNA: TGTGCCAGCAGCTTGGTGCCGGGGACAGGGGGCAATCAGCCCCAGCATTTT; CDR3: CASSLVPGTGGNQPQHF
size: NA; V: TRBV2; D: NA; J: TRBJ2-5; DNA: TGTGCCAGCAGTCCGGGCCAGCGCTTAGAGACCCAGTACTTC; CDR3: CASSPGQRLETQYF
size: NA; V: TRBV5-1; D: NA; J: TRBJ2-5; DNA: TGCGCCAGCAGTACAGGGAGCCAAGAGACCCAGTACTTC; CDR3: CASSTGSQETQYF
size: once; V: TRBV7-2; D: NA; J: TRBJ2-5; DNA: TGTGCCAGCAGCCAGGGCGACGCGAACAACCAAGAGACCCAGTACTTC; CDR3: CASSQGDANNQETQYF
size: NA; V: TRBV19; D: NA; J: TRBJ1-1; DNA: TGTGCCAGTAGTGCCGGGAGGGTAACGGACACTGAAGCTTTCTTT; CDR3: CASSAGRVTDTEAFF
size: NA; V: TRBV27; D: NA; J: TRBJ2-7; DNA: TGTGCCAGCAGTTTATCCATTGAGGGGTCCCACGAGCAGTACTTC; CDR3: CASSLSIEGSHEQYF
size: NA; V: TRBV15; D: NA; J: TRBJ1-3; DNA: TGTGCCACCAGCAGAGCCGTGTCTGGAAACACCATATATTTT; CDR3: CATSRAVSGNTIYF
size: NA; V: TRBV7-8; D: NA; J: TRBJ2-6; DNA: TGTGCCAGCGGATCTCAAGGAGGGGCCAACGTCCTGACTTTC; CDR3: CASGSQGGANVLTF
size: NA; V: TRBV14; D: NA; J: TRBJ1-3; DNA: TGTGCCAGCTCTTGGGCCTCGTCGCGATACACCATATATTTT; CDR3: CASSWASSRYTIYF
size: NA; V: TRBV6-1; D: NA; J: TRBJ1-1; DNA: TGTGCCAGCAGGCAGGGTGAAGCTTTCTTT; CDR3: CASRQGEAFF
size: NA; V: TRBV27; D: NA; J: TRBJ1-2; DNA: TGTGCCAGCAGTTTAGACAGGAAGTATGGCTACACCTTC; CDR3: CASSLDRKYGYTF
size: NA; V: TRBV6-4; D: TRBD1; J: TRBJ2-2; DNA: TGTGCCAGCAGTGACGAACAGGGGGCGACCACCGGGGAGCTGTTTTTT; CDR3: CASSDEQGATTGELFF
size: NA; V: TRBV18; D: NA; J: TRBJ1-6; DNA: TGTGCCAGCTCACCCTCCAGCTCCTATAATTCACCCCTCCACTTT; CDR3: CASSPSSSYNSPLHF
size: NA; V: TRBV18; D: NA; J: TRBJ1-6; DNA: TGTGCCAGCTCACCAGATAGCTCACCCCTCCACTTT; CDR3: CASSPDSSPLHF
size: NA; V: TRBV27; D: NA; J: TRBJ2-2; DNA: TGTGCCAGCAGTTTATGGGTGGCCGGGGAGCTGTTTTTT; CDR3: CASSLWVAGELFF
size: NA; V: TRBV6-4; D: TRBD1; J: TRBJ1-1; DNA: TGTGCCAGCACTCGGACAGGGAATATGAACACTGAAGCTTTCTTT; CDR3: CASTRTGNMNTEAFF
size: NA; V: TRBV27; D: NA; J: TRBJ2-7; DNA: TGTGCCAGCAGTTTCACCGAGCAGTACTTC; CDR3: CASSFTEQYF
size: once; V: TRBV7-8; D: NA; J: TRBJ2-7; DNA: TGTGCCAGCAGCTTAAGTGCGGGGAGCACCTACGAGCAGTACTTC; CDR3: CASSLSAGSTYEQYF
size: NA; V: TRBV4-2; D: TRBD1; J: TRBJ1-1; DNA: TGTGCCAGCAGCCAAGATCGACAGGGTAGGTCTTTCTTT; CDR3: CASSQDRQGRSFF
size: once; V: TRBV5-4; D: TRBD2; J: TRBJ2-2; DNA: TGTGCCAGCAGCGAGACTAGCCATAAGACCGGGGAGCTGTTTTTT; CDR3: CASSETSHKTGELFF